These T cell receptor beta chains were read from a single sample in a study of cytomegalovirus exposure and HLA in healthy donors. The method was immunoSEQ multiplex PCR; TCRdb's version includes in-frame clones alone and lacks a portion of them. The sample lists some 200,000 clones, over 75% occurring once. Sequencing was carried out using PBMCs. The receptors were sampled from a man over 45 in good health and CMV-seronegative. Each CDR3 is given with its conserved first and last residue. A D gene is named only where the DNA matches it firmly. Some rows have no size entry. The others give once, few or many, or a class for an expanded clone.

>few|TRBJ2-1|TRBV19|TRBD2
TGTGCCAGTAGTATTGAACTAGCGGGGGGAGGTGAGCAGTTCTTC
CASSIELAGGGEQFF
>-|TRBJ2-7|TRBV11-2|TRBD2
TGTGCCAGCAGCCCGTCTAGCGGGGGCTACGAGCAGTACTTC
CASSPSSGGYEQYF
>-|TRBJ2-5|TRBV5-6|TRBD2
TGTGCCAGCAGCCCTCCCCCATTTGCGGGGGGAGTGGCAGAGACCCAGTACTTC
CASSPPPFAGGVAETQYF
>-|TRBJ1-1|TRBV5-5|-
TGTGCCAGCAGCTTGGTAGTGATGAACACTGAAGCTTTCTTT
CASSLVVMNTEAFF
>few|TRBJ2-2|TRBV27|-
TGTGCCAGCAGTTTAAAACAGGGCACCGGGGAGCTGTTTTTT
CASSLKQGTGELFF
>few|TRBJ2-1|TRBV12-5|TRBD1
TGTGCTAGTGGTCCCCTACGGACAGGGAGCTCCTACAATGAGCAGTTCTTC
CASGPLRTGSSYNEQFF
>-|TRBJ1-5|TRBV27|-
TGTGCCAGTTGGGGGGGGAGTTATAGCAATCAGCCCCAGCATTTT
CASWGGSYSNQPQHF
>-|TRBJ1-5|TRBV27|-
TGTGCCAGCCGACCACAGGCTGGGTTTCAGGGTCAGCCCCAGCATTTT
CASRPQAGFQGQPQHF
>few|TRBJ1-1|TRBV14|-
TGTGCCAGCAGCCAAGAATTTGGGGAGTACGACACTGAAGCTTTCTTT
CASSQEFGEYDTEAFF
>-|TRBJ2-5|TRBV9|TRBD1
TGTGCCAGCAGCGTAGCTGGGACAGGGGGCTGGGAGACCCAGTACTTC
CASSVAGTGGWETQYF
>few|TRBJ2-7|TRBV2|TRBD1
TGTGCCAGCAGTGGTGAGCAGGGGGCACACGAGCAGTACTTC
CASSGEQGAHEQYF
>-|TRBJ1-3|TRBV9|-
TGTGCCAGCAGCGTAGATGGCAGCTCTGGAAACACCATATATTTT
CASSVDGSSGNTIYF
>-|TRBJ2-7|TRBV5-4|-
TGTGCCAGCAGCTTCTCTGGCAGGCCTGACTACGAGCAGTACTTC
CASSFSGRPDYEQYF
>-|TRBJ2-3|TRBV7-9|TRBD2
TGTGCCAGCATCAAGCGGGGAATAAGCACAGATACGCAGTATTTT
CASIKRGISTDTQYF
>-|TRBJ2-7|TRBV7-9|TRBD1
TGTGCCAGCAGCTTAGAACCGGGACAGGGTCGAGTTGTGAACTTC
CASSLEPGQGRVVNF
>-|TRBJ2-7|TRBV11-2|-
TGTGCCAGCAGCCTACACGAGGGCAAGCAGTACTTC
CASSLHEGKQYF
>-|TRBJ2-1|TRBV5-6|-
TGTGCCAGCAGCTTGGAGAGCGTCTCCTCCTACAATGAGCAGTTCTTC
CASSLESVSSYNEQFF
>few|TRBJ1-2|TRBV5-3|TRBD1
TGTGCCAGAAGCATCCGGGACAGGGCCGACTCTAACTATGGCTACACCTTC
CARSIRDRADSNYGYTF
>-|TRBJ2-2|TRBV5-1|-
TGCGCCAGCAGCCCCACAATTCCGAACACCGGGGAGCTGTTTTTT
CASSPTIPNTGELFF
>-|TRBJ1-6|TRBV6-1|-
TGTGCCAGCAGTGGGGGGGGACGGAGAGATTCACCCCTCCACTTT
CASSGGGRRDSPLHF
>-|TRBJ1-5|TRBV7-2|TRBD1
TGTGCCAGCAGCTCGGGGACAGGGAAGCAGCCCCAGCATTTT
CASSSGTGKQPQHF
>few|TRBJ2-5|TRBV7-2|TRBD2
TGTGCCAGCAGCTTCAAGGGGGGGACTAGCGGGGGGGCCCAAGAGACCCAGTACTTC
CASSFKGGTSGGAQETQYF
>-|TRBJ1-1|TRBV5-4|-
TGTGCCAGCAGCGGCGGCACTGAAGCTTTCTTT
CASSGGTEAFF
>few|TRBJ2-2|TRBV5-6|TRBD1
TGTGCCAGCAGCTTGAACAGGGGTATCACCGGGGAGCTGTTTTTT
CASSLNRGITGELFF
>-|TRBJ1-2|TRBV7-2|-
TGTGCCAGCAGCTTAGCCAACAAGTATGGCTACACCTTC
CASSLANKYGYTF
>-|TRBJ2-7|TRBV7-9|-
TGTTCCAGCAGTTCCGCCTACGAGCAGTACTTC
CSSSSAYEQYF
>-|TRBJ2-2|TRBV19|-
TGTGCCAGTAAGCAGGGGGGCCCCGGGGAGCTGTTTTTT
CASKQGGPGELFF
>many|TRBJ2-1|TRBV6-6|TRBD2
TGTGCCAGCAGTCTCGGACTAGCGGGCAATGAGCAGTTCTTC
CASSLGLAGNEQFF
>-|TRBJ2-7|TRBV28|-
TGTGCCAGCAGTGAGACACGCGGGGAGCAGTACTTC
CASSETRGEQYF
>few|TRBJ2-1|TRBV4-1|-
TGCGCCAGCAGCCAATTGCCAGGGACCTACAATGAGCAGTTCTTC
CASSQLPGTYNEQFF
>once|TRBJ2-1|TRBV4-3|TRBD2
TGCGCCAGCAGCCAAATACTAGCGTTGGAGCAGTTCTTC
CASSQILALEQFF
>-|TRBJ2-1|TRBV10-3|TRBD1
TGTGCGTCCCGGGACAGGGTCTACAATGAGCAGTTCTTC
CASRDRVYNEQFF
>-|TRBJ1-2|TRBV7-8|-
TGTGCCAGCAGCCTCCGACAGCAGCTGACCTATGGCTACACCTTC
CASSLRQQLTYGYTF
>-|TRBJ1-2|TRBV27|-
TGTGCCAGCAGTTCCGACCCTCGGACATGGCAAGACTACACCTTC
CASSSDPRTWQDYTF
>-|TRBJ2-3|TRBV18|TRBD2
TGTGCCAGCTCACCCGAGCGGGGGGTGACAGATACGCAGTATTTT
CASSPERGVTDTQYF
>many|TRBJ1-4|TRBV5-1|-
TGCGCCAGCAGCGGGGGGACGGTGACTAATGAAAAACTGTTTTTT
CASSGGTVTNEKLFF
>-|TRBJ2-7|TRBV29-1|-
TGCAGCGTAGGTCTCAGGGCTCGGAACGAGCAGTACTTC
CSVGLRARNEQYF
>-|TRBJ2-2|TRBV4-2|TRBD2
TGTGCCAGCAGCCAAGGAGGCGGACTAGCGGGAATCGGCACCGGGGAGCTGTTTTTT
CASSQGGGLAGIGTGELFF
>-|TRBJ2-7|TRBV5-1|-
TGCGCCAGCGCCCAGGGGACCGCCAACGAGCAGTACTTC
CASAQGTANEQYF
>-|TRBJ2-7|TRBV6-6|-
TGTGCCAGCAGGGCCGGGGAACGGGGTAGCGAGCAGTACTTC
CASRAGERGSEQYF
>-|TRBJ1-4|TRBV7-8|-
TGTGCCAGCAGCTTTACCGAGGCGAGTGAAAAACTGTTTTTT
CASSFTEASEKLFF
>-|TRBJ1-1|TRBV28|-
TGTGCCCACCAGTTTAGGAGAAACACTGAAGCTTTCTTT
CAHQFRRNTEAFF
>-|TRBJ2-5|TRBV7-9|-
TGTTCCAGCAGCGTAACAGAATCCCTCGTACAAGAGACCCAGTACTTC
CSSSVTESLVQETQYF